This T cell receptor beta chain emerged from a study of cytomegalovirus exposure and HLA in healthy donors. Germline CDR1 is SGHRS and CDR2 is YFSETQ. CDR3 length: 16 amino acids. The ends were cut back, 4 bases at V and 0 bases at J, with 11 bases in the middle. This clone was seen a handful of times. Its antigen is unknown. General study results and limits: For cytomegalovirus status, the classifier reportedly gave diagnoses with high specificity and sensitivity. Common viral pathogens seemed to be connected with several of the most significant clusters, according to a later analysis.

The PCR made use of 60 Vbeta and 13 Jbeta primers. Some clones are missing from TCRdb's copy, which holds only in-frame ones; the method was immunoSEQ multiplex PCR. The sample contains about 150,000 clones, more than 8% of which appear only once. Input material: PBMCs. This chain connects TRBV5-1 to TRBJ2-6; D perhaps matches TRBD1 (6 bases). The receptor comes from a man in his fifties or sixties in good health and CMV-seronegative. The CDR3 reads CASSITGNSGANVLTF. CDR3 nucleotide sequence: TGCGCCAGCAGCATAACAGGGAACTCTGGGGCCAACGTCCTGACTTTC.